This TCR beta chain was found in a study of vaccination effects on CD4 cells after COVID-19. Study-level findings and limits: Healthy vaccinees' vaccine-induced clones included only 1 of 255 that recognized common cold coronaviruses.

As regards this clone: Its target is not known.

Sequencing in the ViraFEST assay came after antigen-specific CD4+ T cells had been expanded with viral peptide pools, which were used to stimulate PBMC. The culture ran for 10 days before CD4+ T cells were isolated. Everyone in the study got two shots of either the BNT162b2 or mRNA-1273 vaccine. V lost 4 bases to trimming and J lost 11 bases; unmatched junction nucleotides: 6. The CDR3 length is 12 residues. CDR1 is SGHRS and CDR2 is YFSETQ in the germline V gene. TCRdb keeps only in-frame clones here, not all; method: immunoSEQ multiplex PCR. The sample lists some 30,000 clones, approximately 64% seen once, with nearly 9% in the top ten.

Sequencing used CD4+ T cells from PBMCs cultured with SARS-CoV-2 spike peptides, obtained after COVID-19 vaccination. The source is a human donor who received a COVID-19 vaccine. The J gene is TRBJ1-1, the V gene TRBV5-1; 9 nucleotides line up with TRBD1. For the CDR3, the DNA is TGCGCCAGCAGCCTAGGGACAGGGTGGGCTTTCTTT. It yields the protein CASSLGTGWAFF.